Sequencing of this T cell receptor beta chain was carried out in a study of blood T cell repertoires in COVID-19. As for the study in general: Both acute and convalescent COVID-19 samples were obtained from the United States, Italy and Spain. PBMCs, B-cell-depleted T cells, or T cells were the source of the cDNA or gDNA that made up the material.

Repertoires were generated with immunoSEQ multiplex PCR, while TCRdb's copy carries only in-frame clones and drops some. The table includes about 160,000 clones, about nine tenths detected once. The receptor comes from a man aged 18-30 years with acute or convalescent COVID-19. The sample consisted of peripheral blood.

The DNA of the CDR3 is TGCGCCAGCAGCTTGGAAGGGACTGAGGAGGAGCAGTTCTTC. Its translation: CASSLEGTEEEQFF. The V and J genes are TRBV5-1 and TRBJ2-1; tentative D call: TRBD2 (6 bases). CDR1 and CDR2 (germline): SGHRS, YFSETQ. The CDR3 consists of 14 residues. Between the trimmed V and J ends, which lost 0 bases and 10 bases, there was a span of 14 bases.